The 19 T cell receptor beta chains reported below all come from one sample, sequenced in a study of ipilimumab plus nivolumab after autologous stem cell transplantation. The data were produced by immunoSEQ multiplex PCR, yet TCRdb's version contains in-frame clones alone and is incomplete. The repertoire holds 20,000 to 25,000 clones, with over 70% as singletons. This specimen consisted of PBMCs, obtained in a trial of ipilimumab plus nivolumab as post-transplant consolidation. Receptors were obtained from a male donor with diffuse large B-cell lymphoma.

This chain joins TRBV18 and TRBJ2-3; 7 bases align to TRBD2. The CDR3 is 15 residues long. Per germline, CDR1 KGHSH and CDR2 LQKENI. J lost 4 bases, V lost 4 bases, and 8 bases had no gene match. The CDR3 DNA is TGTGCCAGCTCACTGGCAGCGGGGACTGCAGATACGCAGTATTTT. This codes for CASSLAAGTADTQYF. Complete variable domain (other parts from reference TRBV18 and TRBJ2-3): NAGVMQNPRHLVRRRGQEARLRCSPMKGHSHVYWYRQLPEEGLKFMVYLQKENIIDESGMPKERFSAEFPKEGPSILRIQQVVRGDSAAYFCASSLAAGTADTQYFGPGTRLTVL.

This chain joins TRBV28 and TRBJ1-1; D possibly corresponds to TRBD1 (5 bases). The V and J ends lost 2 bases and 4 bases respectively, with 11 bases between them. The CDR3 loop spans 14 amino acids. Germline V lookup: CDR1 MDHEN, CDR2 SYDVKM. The CDR3 here is CASSLPGSSTEAFF. CDR3 sequence (DNA): TGTGCCAGCAGTTTACCAGGGAGTAGCACTGAAGCTTTCTTT.

The V call is TRBV21-1, the J call TRBJ1-1. TRBV21-1 is a known pseudogene. CDR3 length equals 21 residues. CDR3 sequence reads: CASSKVRWWGNNTQANTEAFF. The CDR3 region has the DNA TGTGCCAGCAGCAAAGTCAGGTGGTGGGGGAACAATACACAGGCGAACACTGAAGCTTTCTTT.

The chain joins TRBV29-1 to TRBJ1-2; the match to TRBD1 covers 8 bases. Germline loops: CDR1 SQVTM, CDR2 ANQGSEA. The J segment lost 3 bases and the V segment lost 2 bases, leaving 5 bases of the junction unmatched. The CDR3 extends over 14 amino acids. The CDR3 DNA reads as TGCAGCGTTGAACTGACAGGGGCGGACTATGGCTACACCTTC. Protein product: CSVELTGADYGYTF.

The chain joins TRBV4-1 to TRBJ2-1; no definite D call. The V gene's germline CDR1 is MGHRA and CDR2 YSYEKL. Trimming removed 1 base from V and 1 base from J, with 11 bases in between. The length of the CDR3 is 16 residues. The CDR3 bases are TGCGCCAGCAGCCAAGGGAGAGGAGTATCCTACAATGAGCAGTTCTTC. Residues: CASSQGRGVSYNEQFF.

This chain uses TRBV18 with TRBJ2-3, with D maybe TRBD1 (6 bases). CDR1 is KGHSH, CDR2 LQKENI, per germline. With 3 bases removed from V and 2 bases from J, the gap between germline ends came to 24 bases. The length of the CDR3 is 19 residues. The CDR3 DNA reads TGTGCCAGCTCACCCTCCAAACCCGACAGGCCCGGTACCACAGATACGCAGTATTTT. Translated, it gives CASSPSKPDRPGTTDTQYF. The variable domain in full, with the rest retrieved from reference TRBV18 and TRBJ2-3, is NAGVMQNPRHLVRRRGQEARLRCSPMKGHSHVYWYRQLPEEGLKFMVYLQKENIIDESGMPKERFSAEFPKEGPSILRIQQVVRGDSAAYFCASSPSKPDRPGTTDTQYFGPGTRLTVL.

This CDR3 reads CASGPPAGGHETQYF. CDR3 sequence (DNA): TGCGCCAGCGGGCCCCCAGCGGGGGGGCACGAGACCCAGTACTTC. The chain employs TRBV4-1 and TRBJ2-5; 10 bases are a match to TRBD2. This CDR3 comprises 15 residues. V gave up 8 bases and J gave up 5 bases; unmatched junction bases: 11. Germline-derived CDR1 and CDR2 are MGHRA and YSYEKL.

The table lists this clone with a count of one. The chain carries TRBV5-1 and TRBJ2-7, with TRBD2 matching 12 bases. The length of the CDR3 is 16 residues. V lost 0 bases, J lost 2 bases, and 3 bases stayed unmatched. The germline V gene encodes CDR1 SGHRS and CDR2 YFSETQ. CDR3 protein: CASSLASGGATYEQYF. The CDR3 DNA reads TGCGCCAGCAGCTTGGCTAGCGGGGGGGCGACCTACGAGCAGTACTTC.

The chain couples TRBV25-1 to TRBJ1-2; 7 nucleotides line up with TRBD1. In germline, CDR1 is MGHDK, CDR2 SYGVNS. V lost 9 bases, J lost 0 bases, and 13 bases stayed unmatched. CDR3 size: 16 residues. CDR3 in amino acids: CASPPGQPLANYGYTF. The DNA for the CDR3 is TGTGCCAGTCCCCCGGGACAGCCATTAGCTAACTATGGCTACACCTTC.

Written as DNA, the CDR3 is TGTGCCGCCAGCCGTACTAGCGGGGGGTCCTACGAGCAGTACTTC. It codes for CAASRTSGGSYEQYF. The gene calls are TRBV6-6 and TRBJ2-7; 12 nucleotides match TRBD2. This CDR3 contains 15 residues. V lost 11 bases and J lost 1; bases outside the gene matches: 9. Germline assignment: CDR1 MNHNY and CDR2 SVGAGI (reference sequence).

V gene TRBV20-1 combines with J gene TRBJ2-1; D not certain. CDR3 size: 10 residues. With 0 bases removed from V and 13 bases from J, the gap between germline ends came to 7 bases. From germline, CDR1 is DFQATT and CDR2 SNEGSKA (reference sequence). The CDR3 here is CSAREVSQFF. CDR3 DNA: TGCAGTGCTAGAGAAGTGAGTCAGTTCTTC.

The V call is TRBV28, the J call TRBJ1-4, with D maybe TRBD1 (5 bases). Per the germline V gene, CDR1 is MDHEN and CDR2 is SYDVKM. Deletions cut 4 bases from V and 4 bases from J, with 16 bases between. The CDR3 runs to 16 residues. The CDR3 DNA is TGTGCCAGCAGTTCAGCGACCGGGACCGGTAATGAAAAACTGTTTTTT. Translated: CASSSATGTGNEKLFF. The whole variable domain, filled in from reference TRBV28 and TRBJ1-4, reads DVKVTQSSRYLVKRTGEKVFLECVQDMDHENMFWYRQDPGLGLRLIYFSYDVKMKEKGDIPEGYSVSREKKERFSLILESASTNQTSMYLCASSSATGTGNEKLFFGSGTQLSVL.

The gene calls are TRBV28 and TRBJ2-7; D possibly corresponds to TRBD1 (7 bases). The CDR3 is 14 amino acids. V was cut by 5 bases and J by 3 bases, with 14 bases left in between. Germline lookup yields CDR1 MDHEN and CDR2 SYDVKM. CDR3 coding DNA: TGTGCCAGCAGTCCGGGGGACAGTCGCTACGAGCAGTACTTC. Its protein is CASSPGDSRYEQYF.

The chain has TRBV2 and TRBJ2-2; 7 bases fit TRBD2. The germline V gene has CDR1 SNHLY and CDR2 FYNNEI. Unmatched junction bases numbered 1, after V lost 4 bases and J lost 5 bases. This CDR3 has 13 residues. CDR3 loop: CASSAGGTGELFF. CDR3 DNA sequence: TGTGCCAGCAGTGCGGGGGGAACCGGGGAGCTGTTTTTT. The whole variable domain, filled in from reference TRBV2 and TRBJ2-2, reads EPEVTQTPSHQVTQMGQEVILRCVPISNHLYFYWYRQILGQKVEFLVSFYNNEISEKSEIFDDQFSVERPDGSNFTLKIRSTKLEDSAMYFCASSAGGTGELFFGEGSRLTVL.

The chain has TRBV9 and TRBJ2-7; TRBD1 is a possible D gene (6 bases). Trimming removed 3 bases at V and 2 bases at J, with 12 bases between. The germline V gene has CDR1 SGDLS and CDR2 YYNGEE. CDR3 length: 14 amino acids. The CDR3 region is CASSEQGIPYEQYF. CDR3 nucleotides: TGTGCCAGCAGCGAACAGGGTATTCCCTACGAGCAGTACTTC.

The J gene is TRBJ2-5, the V gene TRBV5-6, with D possibly being TRBD1 (6 bases). V lost 0 bases and J lost 9, with 12 bases in between. This CDR3 comprises 13 residues. Germline V lookup: CDR1 SGHDT, CDR2 YYEEEE. The CDR3 DNA follows: TGTGCCAGCAGCTTGGGACAGGAAGGGGCCCAGTACTTC. Its protein is CASSLGQEGAQYF.

V gene TRBV10-3 combines with J gene TRBJ2-7, with 9 bases aligning to TRBD2. J lost 5 bases, V lost 8 bases, and 16 bases had no gene match. The CDR3 consists of 16 residues. The germline gives CDR1 ENHRY, CDR2 SYGVKD. The CDR3 here is CAIGGGTSGGPDEQYF. The DNA of the CDR3 is TGTGCCATCGGCGGGGGGACGAGCGGGGGGCCCGACGAGCAGTACTTC.

This rearrangement joins TRBV29-1 to TRBJ1-6; D unclear. Germline CDR1 reads SQVTM; CDR2 reads ANQGSEA. The CDR3 covers 13 residues. Trimming shortened V by 4 bases and J by 7 bases, and 11 bases separated the two germline ends. The CDR3 DNA follows: TGCAGCGTTGGGTCGACGGCGAATTCACCCCTCCACTTT. The encoded protein is CSVGSTANSPLHF.

V usage is TRBV4-1 and J usage is TRBJ1-6; D gene unclear. V lost 1 base and J lost 7, with 11 bases in between. From germline, CDR1 is MGHRA and CDR2 YSYEKL. CDR3 length: 15 residues. CDR3: CASSQVLQPNSPLHF. CDR3 DNA: TGCGCCAGCAGCCAAGTACTACAGCCCAATTCACCCCTCCACTTT.